This T cell receptor (beta chain) was sequenced during a study of blood T cell repertoires in COVID-19. Study as a whole: Nucleic acid was either cDNA or gDNA, and it came from T cells, B-cell-depleted T cells, or PBMCs.

Per the authors' pipeline: Amplification from reference gene primers served as the basis for estimated nucleated cell counts. Sequencing used immunoSEQ multiplex PCR; TCRdb keeps in-frame clones, though not all of them. V and J calls and clone size are given by that table; D and trimming were obtained from the DNA. This sample has more than 200,000 clones, with 85% to 90% found just once. Participants' own reports of clinical history determined their cohort assignment. Sample: PBMCs or T cells enriched from blood (not recorded which). The source of this sequence is a woman between 45 and 60 years old who had recovered from COVID-19.

The CDR3 sequence: CASSLEDRKEGNEKLFF. For the CDR3, the DNA is TGTGCCAGCAGCTTAGAGGACAGAAAGGAAGGTAATGAAAAACTGTTTTTT. V and J are TRBV11-3 and TRBJ1-4; maybe TRBD1 (6 bases). This CDR3 is 17 amino acids long. The germline V gene has CDR1 SGHNT and CDR2 YENEEA. V dropped 0 bases and J dropped 4 bases, with 15 bases sitting between them.